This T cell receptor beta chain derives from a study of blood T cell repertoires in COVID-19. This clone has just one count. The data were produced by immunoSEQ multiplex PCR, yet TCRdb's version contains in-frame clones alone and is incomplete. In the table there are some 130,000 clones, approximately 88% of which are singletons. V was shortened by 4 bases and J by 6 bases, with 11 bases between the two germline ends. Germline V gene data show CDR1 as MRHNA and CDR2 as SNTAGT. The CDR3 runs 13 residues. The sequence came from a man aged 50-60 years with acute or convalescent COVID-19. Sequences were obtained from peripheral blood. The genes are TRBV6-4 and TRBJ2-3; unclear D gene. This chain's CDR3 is CASSVGVGDTQYF. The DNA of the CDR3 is TGTGCCAGCAGTGTAGGAGTTGGGGATACGCAGTATTTT.